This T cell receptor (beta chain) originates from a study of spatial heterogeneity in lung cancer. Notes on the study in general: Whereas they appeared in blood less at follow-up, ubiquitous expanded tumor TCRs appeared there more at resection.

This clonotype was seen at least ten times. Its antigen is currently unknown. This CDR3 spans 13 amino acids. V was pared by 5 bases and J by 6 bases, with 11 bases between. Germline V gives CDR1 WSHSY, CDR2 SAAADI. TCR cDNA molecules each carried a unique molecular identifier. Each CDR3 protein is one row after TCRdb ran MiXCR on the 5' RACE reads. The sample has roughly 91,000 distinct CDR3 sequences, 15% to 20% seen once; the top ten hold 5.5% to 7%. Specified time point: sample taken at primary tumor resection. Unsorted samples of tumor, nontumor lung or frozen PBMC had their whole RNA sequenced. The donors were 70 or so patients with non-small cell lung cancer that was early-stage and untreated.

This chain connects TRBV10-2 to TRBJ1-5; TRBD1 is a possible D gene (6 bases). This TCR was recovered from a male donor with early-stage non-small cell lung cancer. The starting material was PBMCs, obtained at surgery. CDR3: CASSTGKSQPQHF. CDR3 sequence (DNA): TGCGCCAGCAGTACAGGGAAGAGTCAGCCCCAGCATTTT.